Shown below are 21 T cell receptor beta chains from a single sample sequenced in a study of quantifying T cell responses using KT2 cells. Study details: cDNA was made from DNase-treated RNA using alpha and beta constant primers.

An oligo carrying a UMI was ligated to the cDNA 3' end. The first PCR ran roughly 4 cycles with an equimolar RC1.1 and RC1.2 beta primer mix. A single record per CDR3 protein comes from TCRdb applying MiXCR to the UMI-ligation and nested PCR reads. This sample has 40,000 to 50,000 distinct CDR3 sequences, with about 15% found just once. The specimen was PBMCs spiked with cells of the T cell clone KT2. All receptors come from a human donor.

The genes are TRBV25-1 and TRBJ1-3; D gene ambiguous. CDR1 and CDR2 from the germline V gene are MGHDK and SYGVNS. V was pared by 5 bases and J by 4 bases, with 9 bases between. This CDR3 region has 13 residues. The CDR3 sequence: CASSRGLGNTIYF. The CDR3 bases are TGTGCCAGCAGTCGGGGTCTCGGAAACACCATATATTTT.

This clonotype was counted many times. The chain carries TRBV10-3 and TRBJ2-3, with 9 bases that match TRBD2. The CDR3 length is 14 residues. J lost 3 bases, V lost 6 bases, and 4 bases had no gene match. Germline V gives CDR1 ENHRY, CDR2 SYGVKD. Written as DNA, the CDR3 is TGTGCCATCAGATTAGCGGGAGAGACAGATACGCAGTATTTT. It yields the protein CAIRLAGETDTQYF.

V gene TRBV18 combines with J gene TRBJ2-5, with D perhaps TRBD1 (5 bases). The CDR3 length is 15 residues. In germline, CDR1 is KGHSH, CDR2 LQKENI. Between the trimmed V and J ends, which lost 4 bases and 2 bases, there was a span of 14 bases. The CDR3 sequence is CASSLAGAGQETQYF. As DNA, the CDR3 is TGTGCCAGCTCACTAGCCGGAGCAGGGCAAGAGACCCAGTACTTC.

About this clonotype itself: This may arise from a read error, as a much more abundant clone is one base away. The chain recombines TRBV12-3 or TRBV12-4 with TRBJ1-2, with D unclear. The CDR3 contains 14 residues. DNA of the CDR3: TGTGCCGGCAGTTTCGGGGTGCAGGCCTATGGCTACACCTTC. Residues: CAGSFGVQAYGYTF.

The sample holds a few counts of this clonotype. The chain employs TRBV24-1 and TRBJ2-1; a possible D gene is TRBD1 (5 bases). CDR3 length equals 12 residues. Germline loops: CDR1 KGHDR, CDR2 SFDVKD. With 7 bases removed from V and 8 bases from J, the gap between germline ends came to 11 bases. CDR3 sequence reads: CATRGRLDEQFF. DNA of the CDR3: TGTGCCACCAGGGGGCGATTGGATGAGCAGTTCTTC.

The sample holds a few counts of this clonotype. The chain is built from TRBV6-2 or TRBV6-3 and TRBJ1-1; D perhaps matches TRBD1 (6 bases). CDR1 is MNHEY, CDR2 SVGEGT, per germline. Trimming pared 1 base from V and 5 bases from J, leaving 8 bases between. This CDR3 comprises 13 residues. The CDR3: CASSYYRVTEAFF. The CDR3 DNA follows: TGTGCCAGCAGTTACTACAGGGTTACTGAAGCTTTCTTT.

This clonotype occurred many times. This chain joins TRBV12-5 and TRBJ2-5, with unresolved D. The V and J ends lost 3 bases and 3 bases respectively, with 11 bases between them. The CDR3 contains 14 residues. Germline CDR1 and CDR2: LGHNT and FRNRAP. Here the CDR3 reads CASGFSNYEETQYF. The DNA of the CDR3 is TGTGCTAGTGGTTTCTCTAACTACGAAGAGACCCAGTACTTC.

In its sample, this clonotype was seen a few times. The chain couples TRBV2 to TRBJ2-7; D possibly corresponds to TRBD2 (7 bases). CDR1 SNHLY and CDR2 FYNNEI come from the germline V gene. This CDR3 region has 15 residues. V was pared by 2 bases and J by 6 bases, with 17 bases between. CDR3 loop: CASSERGGAPTEQYF. As DNA, the CDR3 is TGTGCCAGCAGTGAAAGGGGGGGCGCCCCTACCGAGCAGTACTTC.

This clonotype came up a few times. The chain has TRBV5-8 and TRBJ2-7; 10 bases map to TRBD1. Germline V gene data show CDR1 as SGHTS and CDR2 as YDEGEE. The CDR3 is 14 amino acids. Trimming at V came to 4 bases and at J to 5 bases, leaving 6 bases not matched to a gene. The CDR3 sequence: CASSPGTGVNEQYF. The CDR3 region has the DNA TGTGCCAGCAGCCCGGGGACAGGGGTCAACGAGCAGTACTTC.

The genes are TRBV12-3 or TRBV12-4 and TRBJ1-2; 9 nucleotides match TRBD1. The CDR3 sequence is 14 residues long. The ends lost 3 bases at V and 7 bases at J; junction bases unmatched: 6. DNA of the CDR3: TGTGCCAGCAGTTTTCCGGGACAGGGAGGTGGCTACACCTTC. Amino acid sequence: CASSFPGQGGGYTF.

The V and J genes are TRBV11-1 and TRBJ2-1; D is possibly TRBD1 or TRBD2 (5 bases each). V was trimmed by 3 bases and J by 3 bases, leaving 15 bases between them. The CDR3 extends over 16 amino acids. CDR1 and CDR2 from the germline V gene are SGHAT and FQDESV (reference sequence). CDR3 sequence reads: CASSLWDGGYYNEQFF. The CDR3 region has the DNA TGTGCCAGCAGCTTGTGGGATGGGGGTTACTACAATGAGCAGTTCTTC.

This clonotype was seen ten or more times. This rearrangement joins TRBV4-2 to TRBJ2-3; a weak D match, TRBD2 (7 bases). This CDR3 has 16 residues. Germline V gene lookup returns CDR1 LGHNA and CDR2 YNFKEQ. V lost 4 bases and J 5 bases, leaving 19 bases between the germline ends. The CDR3, as DNA: TGTGCCAGCAGCCCCGATGGGGGGGCGGGGGTAGATACGCAGTATTTT. Translated, it gives CASSPDGGAGVDTQYF.

The chain is built from TRBV2 and TRBJ2-5; D may be TRBD1 (6 bases). V lost 8 bases and J 4 bases, leaving 17 bases between the germline ends. Germline-derived CDR1 and CDR2 are SNHLY and FYNNEI. This CDR3 has 14 amino acids. DNA for the CDR3: TGTGCCAGCTGGTTTGGGGACATGCGAGAGACCCAGTACTTC. Translated: CASWFGDMRETQYF.

This clonotype was counted a few times. The chain is built from TRBV2 and TRBJ1-4, with 10 bases fitting TRBD1. V lost 10 bases and J lost 8; bases outside the gene matches: 10. The germline CDR1 and CDR2 sequences are SNHLY and FYNNEI. CDR3 length: 14 amino acids. The CDR3 reads CATTTGTGEEKLFF. The CDR3 nucleotides read TGTGCCACCACGACCGGGACAGGGGAAGAAAAACTGTTTTTT.

This clonotype has just a few counts. V usage is TRBV7-8 and J usage is TRBJ2-3; D tentatively reads TRBD1 or TRBD2 (5 bases each). Germline-derived CDR1 and CDR2 are SGHVS and FQNEAQ. The CDR3 is 15 residues long. The V and J ends lost 5 bases and 4 bases respectively, with 16 bases between them. CDR3 sequence: CASSQGAGMADTQYF. The CDR3 DNA reads as TGTGCCAGCAGCCAAGGGGCCGGGATGGCAGATACGCAGTATTTT. The complete variable domain, with remaining parts taken from reference TRBV7-8 and TRBJ2-3, reads GAGVSQSPRYKVAKRGQDVALRCDPISGHVSLFWYQQALGQGPEFLTYFQNEAQLDKSGLPSDRFFAERPEGSVSTLKIQRTQQEDSAVYLCASSQGAGMADTQYFGPGTRLTVL.

This chain links TRBV4-1 with TRBJ1-1, with 7 nucleotides matching TRBD1. J was trimmed by 3 bases and V by 0 bases; bases with no gene match: 4. CDR1 MGHRA and CDR2 YSYEKL come from the germline V gene. This CDR3 contains 15 residues. The DNA for the CDR3 is TGCGCCAGCAGCCAAGACAACAGGGGCGACACTGAAGCTTTCTTT. Translating it yields CASSQDNRGDTEAFF.

In its sample, this clonotype was seen many times. The chain is built from TRBV21-1 and TRBJ2-7. TRBV21-1 corresponds to a pseudogene. The CDR3 runs to 14 residues. CDR3 region: CASSKRVSSYEQYF. In DNA, the CDR3 is TGTGCCAGCAGCAAACGGGTGAGCTCCTACGAGCAGTACTTC.

This clonotype was detected only a few times. This chain links TRBV7-2 with TRBJ2-1, with 9 bases fitting TRBD2. Per germline, CDR1 SGHTA and CDR2 FQGNSA. V lost 1 base to trimming and J lost 0 bases; unmatched junction nucleotides: 4. This CDR3 is 17 amino acids long. The CDR3 DNA follows: TGTGCCAGCAGCTTAGTTCCTAGCGGGACCTCCTACAATGAGCAGTTCTTC. Translation gives CASSLVPSGTSYNEQFF.

This clonotype has a handful of counts. The rearrangement joins TRBV12-3 or TRBV12-4 to TRBJ1-5; D gene ambiguous. The ends were cut back, 2 bases at V and 4 bases at J, with 6 bases in the middle. The CDR3 loop spans 13 amino acids. The CDR3 nucleotides are TGTGCCAGCAGTTTAATGGCTAATCAGCCCCAGCATTTT. It translates to CASSLMANQPQHF.

This chain links TRBV7-8 with TRBJ2-3, with 8 bases aligning to TRBD2. The CDR3 covers 16 residues. V lost 5 bases to trimming and J lost 0 bases; unmatched junction nucleotides: 7. Germline V gene data show CDR1 as SGHVS and CDR2 as FQNEAQ. The CDR3 loop reads CASSPIAGPSTDTQYF. For the CDR3, the DNA is TGTGCCAGCAGCCCCATAGCGGGGCCAAGCACAGATACGCAGTATTTT.

This clonotype has a handful of counts. This chain links TRBV20-1 with TRBJ1-6, with TRBD1 identical over 7 bases. There are 14 residues in the CDR3. V dropped 1 base and J dropped 7; count of bases not matched to a gene: 4. The germline CDR1 and CDR2 sequences are DFQATT and SNEGSKA (reference sequence). The CDR3 loop reads CSARVGQTNSPLHF. The CDR3 nucleotides read TGCAGTGCTAGAGTGGGACAGACAAATTCACCCCTCCACTTT.